There are many counts of the clone carrying this T cell receptor beta chain. All patients reached thyroid surgery having received no treatment beforehand. Germline lookup yields CDR1 SNHLY and CDR2 FYNNEI. The CDR3 has 13 residues. V was pared by 5 bases and J by 6 bases, with 5 bases of the junction left unmatched. These data come from a study of metastatic and nonmetastatic thyroid tumors. Study at large: Both malignant and benign thyroid patients supplied peripheral blood and tumor or nodule tissue samples, across which the repertoires of these patients were then compared.

TCRdb reprocessed the PCR reads using MiXCR. The profile shows 45,000 to 65,000 clones, approximately 20% of them singletons. The V and J genes are TRBV2 and TRBJ2-3, with 7 bases identical to TRBD2. The sample consisted of blood. The source of this sequence is a female donor with papillary thyroid cancer or a benign thyroid nodule (not recorded which). Some clones in this sample may be carry-over from other donors' samples. CDR3 nucleotide sequence: TGTGCCAGCAGTAGAGGGAGGGCCGATACGCAGTATTTT. This encodes CASSRGRADTQYF.